Listed here are 13 T cell receptor beta chains from one sample, sequenced in a study of long-term antiretroviral therapy in people with HIV. Researchers ran immunoSEQ v3.0 at survey level. Only in-frame clones appear in the TCRdb table, and some are missing; sequencing was by immunoSEQ multiplex PCR. The table includes just under 10,000 clones, around 74% detected once. This specimen consisted of unsorted PBMCs, obtained 1.8 years before starting antiretroviral therapy. The origin of the receptors is a man aged 40-55 years with HIV.

V is TRBV5-1 and J is TRBJ1-4; 8 bases line up with TRBD1. In germline, CDR1 is SGHRS, CDR2 YFSETQ. The CDR3 is 15 amino acids. The J segment lost 4 bases and the V segment lost 8 bases, leaving 10 bases of the junction unmatched. The CDR3 DNA follows: TGCGCCAGACTCCGACAGGACAGGGTTAATGAAAAACTGTTTTTT. The encoded protein is CARLRQDRVNEKLFF.

The chain combines TRBV5-1 with TRBJ2-5; D remains unclear. The CDR3 consists of 15 residues. From germline, CDR1 is SGHRS and CDR2 YFSETQ. V lost 4 bases to trimming and J lost 1 base, with 14 bases between them. CDR3: CASSVLGSGQETQYF. The CDR3 bases are TGCGCCAGCAGCGTCCTTGGGTCGGGCCAAGAGACCCAGTACTTC. Variable domain in full (rest from reference TRBV5-1 and TRBJ2-5): KAGVTQTPRYLIKTRGQQVTLSCSPISGHRSVSWYQQTPGQGLQFLFEYFSETQRNKGNFPGRFSGRQFSNSRSEMNVSTLELGDSALYLCASSVLGSGQETQYFGPGTRLLVL.

This chain uses TRBV10-2 with TRBJ2-7; possibly TRBD2 for D (5 bases). The CDR3 consists of 14 residues. Trimming left V 2 bases short and J 4 bases short, with 12 bases between. Germline V gene lookup returns CDR1 WSHSY and CDR2 SAAADI. CDR3 nucleotides: TGCGCCAGCAGTGAGGGACTTTCTCTTTACGAGCAGTACTTC. It translates to CASSEGLSLYEQYF.

This chain links TRBV10-2 with TRBJ2-3; 9 bases line up with TRBD1. CDR3 size: 15 residues. The junction had 6 bases not matched to a gene; V was cut back by 4 bases and J by 4 bases. CDR1 is WSHSY and CDR2 is SAAADI in the germline V gene. The CDR3 spells CASSALQGAADTQYF. CDR3 nucleotide sequence: TGCGCCAGCAGTGCGTTACAGGGGGCGGCAGATACGCAGTATTTT.

The V and J genes are TRBV11-3 and TRBJ1-4, with D uncertain. V gave up 2 bases and J gave up 6 bases, with 4 bases separating them. In germline, CDR1 is SGHNT, CDR2 YENEEA. The CDR3 length is 12 residues. As DNA, the CDR3 is TGTGCCAGCAGCTTAAAAGATGAAAAACTGTTTTTT. It yields the protein CASSLKDEKLFF. Drawing the rest from reference TRBV11-3 and TRBJ1-4, the complete variable domain is EAGVVQSPRYKIIEKKQPVAFWCNPISGHNTLYWYLQNLGQGPELLIRYENEEAVDDSQLPKDRFSAERLKGVDSTLKIQPAELGDSAVYLCASSLKDEKLFFGSGTQLSVL.

The genes are TRBV18 and TRBJ1-1, with 9 bases aligning to TRBD1. J lost 10 bases, V lost 0 bases, and 12 bases had no gene match. The CDR3 totals 16 residues. Germline CDR1 and CDR2: KGHSH and LQKENI. The CDR3 sequence: CASSPPSRDRDRGAFF. As DNA, the CDR3 is TGTGCCAGCTCACCACCGTCCAGGGACAGGGATCGCGGAGCTTTCTTT.

This rearrangement joins TRBV5-1 to TRBJ1-1; D not resolved. The CDR3 totals 13 residues. Trimming removed 4 bases at V and 1 base at J, with 8 bases between. Per germline, CDR1 SGHRS and CDR2 YFSETQ. As DNA, the CDR3 is TGCGCCAGCAGCCAACAGACGAACACTGAAGCTTTCTTT. Its protein is CASSQQTNTEAFF. Looking up the rest from reference TRBV5-1 and TRBJ1-1 gives the full variable domain: KAGVTQTPRYLIKTRGQQVTLSCSPISGHRSVSWYQQTPGQGLQFLFEYFSETQRNKGNFPGRFSGRQFSNSRSEMNVSTLELGDSALYLCASSQQTNTEAFFGQGTRLTVV.

The chain joins TRBV18 to TRBJ2-4; D call uncertain. Germline V lookup: CDR1 KGHSH, CDR2 LQKENI. Trimming stripped 0 bases from V and 2 bases from J, with 14 bases between. The CDR3 extends over 17 amino acids. DNA of the CDR3: TGTGCCAGCTCACCACCAAGGCCATTAATGACCAAAAACATTCAGTACTTC. Its translation: CASSPPRPLMTKNIQYF.

The rearrangement joins TRBV7-8 to TRBJ2-4; perhaps D is TRBD1 or TRBD2 (5 bases each). V lost 5 bases and J 5 bases, leaving 22 bases between the germline ends. Germline-derived CDR1 and CDR2 are SGHVS and FQNEAQ. This CDR3 has 17 residues. This CDR3 is CASSHLRGAGRENIQYF. The CDR3, as DNA: TGTGCCAGCAGCCACTTAAGGGGTGCGGGCCGTGAAAACATTCAGTACTTC.

The chain uses TRBV7-2 and TRBJ1-6; 7 bases fit TRBD1. CDR3 length: 18 amino acids. V shed 2 bases, J shed 3 bases, and the junction held 10 bases outside the gene matches. Germline V gene sequence: CDR1 SGHTA, CDR2 FQGNSA. Written as DNA, the CDR3 is TGTGCCAGCAGCTTAAGACAGGGCCAGGAGGACTATAATTCACCCCTCCACTTT. This encodes CASSLRQGQEDYNSPLHF.

The V call is TRBV6-5, the J call TRBJ1-2, with 7 positions matching TRBD1. CDR3 length equals 15 residues. With V trimmed by 0 bases and J by 9 bases, 10 bases remained unmatched. CDR1 MNHEY and CDR2 SVGAGI come from the germline V gene. DNA of the CDR3: TGTGCCAGCAGTTACTCACCCAGGGGGGGAAAAAGCTACACCTTC. Residues: CASSYSPRGGKSYTF.

There are a few counts of this clone. The J gene is TRBJ1-2, the V gene TRBV13, with TRBD1 matching over 11 bases. The V gene's germline CDR1 is PRHDT and CDR2 FYEKMQ (reference sequence). Unmatched junction bases numbered 11, after V lost 5 bases and J lost 0 bases. The CDR3 length is 18 residues. The CDR3, as DNA: TGTGCCAGCAGCCCCGGGAGGACAGGGGGCTCAACTAACTATGGCTACACCTTC. It specifies CASSPGRTGGSTNYGYTF.

The J gene is TRBJ1-1, the V gene TRBV7-6; D may be TRBD1 (6 bases). Germline lookup yields CDR1 SGHVS and CDR2 FNYEAQ. The V end lost 6 bases, the J end lost 2 bases, and 13 bases lay between the germline ends. This CDR3 is 14 amino acids long. CDR3 amino acids: CASSPGTLNTEAFF. CDR3 sequence (DNA): TGTGCCAGCAGTCCCGGGACACTAAACACTGAAGCTTTCTTT.